Below, 21 T cell receptor gamma chains from the same sample are listed, as sequenced in a study of Vδ1+ human thymocytes. Study observations and caveats: Highly polyclonal TRG and TRD repertoires with Gaussian CDR3 length distributions appeared in thymus.

Antigens for these TCRs are unknown. The template was reverse-transcribed extracted RNA. Pooled V-gene forward primers with one constant-region reverse primer generated the CDR3 amplicons by multiplex PCR. TCRdb used CATT to re-call clones from the multiplex PCR reads. The sample gives 30,000 to 45,000 gamma-chain clones, 20% to 25% of which show up once; about 2% is in the top ten. The sample consisted of Vdelta1+ gamma-delta thymocytes from the thymus. Subset here: FACS-sorted CD3+ TCRalphabeta- TCRVdelta1+ TCRVdelta2- thymocytes. These TCRs come from a girl under three years old who had congenital heart surgery.

This clone has a handful of counts. The sample contains more than one DNA sequence encoding this CDR3. This sequence joins TRGV3 and TRGJ1 or TRGJ2. CDR3 length: 13 amino acids. V lost 0 bases, J lost 7 bases, and 6 bases stayed unmatched. Germline lookup yields CDR1 VTNTFY and CDR2 YDVSTARD (reference sequence). The CDR3 DNA reads TGTGCCACCTGGGACAGGCTGGAATATAAGAAACTCTTT. The encoded protein is CATWDRLEYKKLF.

The V and J genes are TRGV9 and TRGJP1. This CDR3 is built from 17 residues. The V gene end was trimmed by 2 bases and the J gene end by 1 base; junction bases not matched to a gene: 10. CDR1 and CDR2 from the germline V gene are GITISATS and ISYDGTV (reference sequence). The CDR3 here is CALWEALRITTGWFKIF. As DNA, the CDR3 is TGTGCCTTGTGGGAGGCCCTACGGATTACCACTGGTTGGTTCAAGATATTT.

Concerning this clone itself: The same CDR3 also results from other DNA sequences found in this sample. The chain uses TRGV4 and TRGJ1 or TRGJ2. Germline V lookup: CDR1 EGSTGY, CDR2 YDSYTSSV. There are 14 residues in the CDR3. V lost 0 bases, J lost 7 bases, and 9 bases stayed unmatched. This CDR3 is CATWDGPSRYKKLF. In DNA form, the CDR3 reads TGTGCCACCTGGGATGGGCCTAGTCGCTATAAGAAACTCTTT.

The chain employs TRGV2 and TRGJ1 or TRGJ2. The J segment lost 5 bases and the V segment lost 4 bases, leaving 11 bases of the junction unmatched. The CDR3 is made up of 14 amino acids. The germline V gene encodes CDR1 EGSNGY and CDR2 YDSYNSKV. Here the CDR3 reads CATWDGPKNYKKLF. CDR3 sequence (DNA): TGTGCCACCTGGGATGGGCCAAAGAATTATAAGAAACTCTTT.

V is TRGV2 and J is TRGJ1 or TRGJ2. CDR3 length: 13 residues. V gave up 0 bases and J gave up 9 bases; unmatched junction bases: 8. The germline V gene has CDR1 EGSNGY and CDR2 YDSYNSKV. The DNA of the CDR3 is TGTGCCACCTGGGACGGGCCGGTCCCTAAGAAACTCTTT. Residues: CATWDGPVPKKLF.

There are a few counts of this clone. The likely explanation is a read error, given a far larger clone one base away. Other DNA sequences in the sample encode the same CDR3. The chain combines TRGV2 with TRGJ1 or TRGJ2. CDR3 length equals 14 residues. From germline, CDR1 is EGSNGY and CDR2 YDSYNSKV. DNA for the CDR3: TGCGCCACCTGGGACGGGCCGAATTATTATAAGAAACTCTTT. Its protein is CATWDGPNYYKKLF.

The chain carries TRGV4 and TRGJ1 or TRGJ2. Germline assignment: CDR1 EGSTGY and CDR2 YDSYTSSV. This CDR3 is 10 amino acids long. V shed 5 bases and J 12 bases; nucleotides not matched to a gene: 7. The CDR3 region is CATWADWKLF. The CDR3 DNA reads as TGTGCCACCTGGGCTGATTGGAAACTCTTT.

The V and J genes are TRGV9 and TRGJ1 or TRGJ2. The germline gives CDR1 GITISATS, CDR2 ISYDGTV (reference sequence). V was clipped by 9 bases and J by 7 bases; unmatched bases: 12. This CDR3 spans 12 amino acids. The CDR3 protein is CALPPDWYKKLF. The CDR3 DNA follows: TGTGCCTTGCCCCCGGATTGGTATAAGAAACTCTTT.

The chain has TRGV3 and TRGJ1 or TRGJ2. The CDR3 totals 15 residues. The germline gives CDR1 VTNTFY, CDR2 YDVSTARD (reference sequence). The V segment lost 2 bases and the J segment 3 bases; nucleotides outside the gene matches: 10. This chain's CDR3 is CATWDIKGAYYKKLF. CDR3 nucleotide sequence: TGTGCCACCTGGGACATCAAAGGGGCTTATTATAAGAAACTCTTT.

Points on this clone: This same CDR3 is encoded by further DNA sequences in the sample. The chain is built from TRGV9 and TRGJ1 or TRGJ2. The CDR3 is 13 amino acids. V lost 0 bases, J lost 6 bases, and 5 bases stayed unmatched. Germline lookup yields CDR1 GITISATS and CDR2 ISYDGTV (reference sequence). The CDR3 DNA follows: TGTGCCTTGTGGGAGGTGTTGCGTTATAAGAAACTCTTT. Translating it yields CALWEVLRYKKLF.

This chain uses TRGV2 with TRGJ1 or TRGJ2. The CDR3 is 17 residues long. V gave up 0 bases and J gave up 3 bases; unmatched junction bases: 14. The germline V gene encodes CDR1 EGSNGY and CDR2 YDSYNSKV. CDR3 loop: CATWDGPLDCRYYKKLF. Written as DNA, the CDR3 is TGTGCCACCTGGGACGGGCCTCTCGATTGTCGTTATTATAAGAAACTCTTT.

As for this clone: A much larger clone differs from this one at a single base, so this may be a read error. The sample carries other DNA sequences with the same CDR3. The chain is built from TRGV4 and TRGJ1 or TRGJ2. In germline, CDR1 is EGSTGY, CDR2 YDSYTSSV. The CDR3 is 13 amino acids. J gave up 6 bases and V 0 bases, and 5 bases lay outside the gene matches. In DNA, the CDR3 is TGTGCCACCTGGGATGGGCCTTGTTATAAGAAACTCTTT. Encoded protein: CATWDGPCYKKLF.

V and J are TRGV5 and TRGJP1. In germline, CDR1 is VINAFY, CDR2 YDVSNSKD. This CDR3 comprises 14 residues. The junction had 3 bases not matched to a gene; V was cut back by 3 bases and J by 2 bases. CDR3 coding DNA: TGTGCCACCTGGGACTTGACCACTGGTTGGTTCAAGATATTT. Translated: CATWDLTTGWFKIF.

The J gene is TRGJ1 or TRGJ2, the V gene TRGV9. In germline, CDR1 is GITISATS, CDR2 ISYDGTV (reference sequence). Trimming at V came to 2 bases and at J to 5 bases, leaving 12 bases not matched to a gene. The CDR3 totals 15 residues. CDR3 protein: CALWEEIGLDYKKLF. The CDR3 bases are TGTGCCTTGTGGGAGGAGATAGGGCTGGATTATAAGAAACTCTTT.

The gene calls are TRGV3 and TRGJ1 or TRGJ2. The CDR3 is 15 residues long. V lost 2 bases to trimming and J lost 7 bases; unmatched junction nucleotides: 14. CDR1 VTNTFY and CDR2 YDVSTARD come from the germline V gene (reference sequence). The CDR3 DNA is TGTGCCACCTGGGACACTCGCCCCTTGGCCTATAAGAAACTCTTT. Its translation: CATWDTRPLAYKKLF.

This clone appeared a few times. The rearrangement uses TRGV9 and TRGJ1 or TRGJ2. V was pared by 12 bases and J by 6 bases, with 14 bases of the junction left unmatched. The CDR3 has 12 amino acids. The germline V gene has CDR1 GITISATS and CDR2 ISYDGTV (reference sequence). The DNA for the CDR3 is TGTGCCCCCACAGGGGGGGTTTATAAGAAACTCTTT. Its protein is CAPTGGVYKKLF.

V usage is TRGV3 and J usage is TRGJ1 or TRGJ2. Looked up from germline, CDR1 is VTNTFY and CDR2 is YDVSTARD (reference sequence). The CDR3 loop spans 14 amino acids. After removal of 3 bases from V and 5 bases from J, the junction contained 10 bases not matched to a gene. This chain's CDR3 is CATWDGPGHYKKLF. In DNA form, the CDR3 reads TGTGCCACCTGGGACGGCCCGGGGCATTATAAGAAACTCTTT.

The V call is TRGV8, the J call TRGJ1 or TRGJ2. This CDR3 has 14 amino acids. Germline V gives CDR1 VENAVY, CDR2 YDSYNSRV. J was trimmed by 3 bases and V by 2 bases; bases with no gene match: 7. The CDR3 DNA sequence: TGTGCCACCTGGGATACCTCTCGTTATTATAAGAAACTCTTT. Protein product: CATWDTSRYYKKLF.

This chain joins TRGV4 and TRGJP1. V shed 1 base, J shed 8 bases, and the junction held 4 bases outside the gene matches. Germline V gene sequence: CDR1 EGSTGY, CDR2 YDSYTSSV. CDR3 length: 13 amino acids. CDR3 region: CATWDGSGWFKIF. CDR3 bases: TGTGCCACCTGGGATGGTTCCGGTTGGTTCAAGATATTT.

The chain links TRGV9 to TRGJ1 or TRGJ2. V shed 3 bases and J 9 bases; nucleotides not matched to a gene: 14. The CDR3 runs to 14 residues. Germline CDR1 and CDR2: GITISATS and ISYDGTV (reference sequence). CDR3 bases: TGTGCCTTGTGGGAGATCTCGCCAAAGGGTAAGAAACTCTTT. Translating gives CALWEISPKGKKLF.

The J gene is TRGJ1 or TRGJ2, the V gene TRGV3. Per the germline V gene, CDR1 is VTNTFY and CDR2 is YDVSTARD (reference sequence). V gave up 0 bases and J gave up 6 bases; unmatched junction bases: 8. The CDR3 consists of 14 residues. The CDR3 loop reads CATWDRGSCYKKLF. The CDR3 bases are TGTGCCACCTGGGACAGGGGGTCGTGTTATAAGAAACTCTTT.